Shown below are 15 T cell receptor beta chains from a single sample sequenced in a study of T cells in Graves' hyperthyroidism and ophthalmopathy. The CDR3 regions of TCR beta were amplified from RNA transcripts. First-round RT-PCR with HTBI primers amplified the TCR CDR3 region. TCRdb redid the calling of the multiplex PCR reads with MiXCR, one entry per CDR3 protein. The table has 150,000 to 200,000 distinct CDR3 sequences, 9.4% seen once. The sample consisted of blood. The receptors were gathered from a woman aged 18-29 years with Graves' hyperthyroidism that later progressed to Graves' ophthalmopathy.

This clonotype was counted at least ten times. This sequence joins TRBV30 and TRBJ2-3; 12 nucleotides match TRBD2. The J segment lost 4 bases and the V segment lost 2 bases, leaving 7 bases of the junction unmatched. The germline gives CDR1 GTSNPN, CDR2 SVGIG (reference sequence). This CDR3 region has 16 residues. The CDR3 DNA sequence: TGTGCCTGGAGTACCCCACTAGCGGGAGGTGCAGATACGCAGTATTTT. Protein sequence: CAWSTPLAGGADTQYF.

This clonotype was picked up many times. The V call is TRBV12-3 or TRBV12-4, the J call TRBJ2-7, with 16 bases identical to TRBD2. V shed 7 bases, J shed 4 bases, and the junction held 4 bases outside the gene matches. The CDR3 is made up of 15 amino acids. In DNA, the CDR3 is TGTGCCAGCAAGGGACTAGCGGGAGGGGATTACGAGCAGTACTTC. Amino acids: CASKGLAGGDYEQYF.

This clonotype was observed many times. The CDR3 loop reads CSARDPLVGGISEAFF. DNA of the CDR3: TGCAGTGCTAGAGATCCTTTGGTCGGGGGAATCTCTGAAGCTTTCTTT. The chain carries TRBV20-1 and TRBJ1-1, with a tentative D call TRBD1 (5 bases). CDR1 and CDR2 (germline): DFQATT, SNEGSKA (reference sequence). The CDR3 totals 16 residues. V was cut by 0 bases and J by 6 bases, with 20 bases left in between.

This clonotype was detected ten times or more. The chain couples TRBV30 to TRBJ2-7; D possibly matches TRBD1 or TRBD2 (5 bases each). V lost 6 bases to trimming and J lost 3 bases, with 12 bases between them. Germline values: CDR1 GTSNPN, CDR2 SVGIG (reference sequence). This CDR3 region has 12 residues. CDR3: CACPGDGYEQYF. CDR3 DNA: TGTGCCTGCCCCGGGGACGGCTACGAGCAGTACTTC.

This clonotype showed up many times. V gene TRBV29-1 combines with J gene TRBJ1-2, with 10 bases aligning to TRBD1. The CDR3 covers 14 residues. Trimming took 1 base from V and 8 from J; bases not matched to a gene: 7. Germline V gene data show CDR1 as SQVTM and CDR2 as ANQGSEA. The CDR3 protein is CSVEGADRGQGYTF. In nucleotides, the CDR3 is TGCAGCGTTGAAGGGGCCGACAGGGGGCAGGGCTACACCTTC.

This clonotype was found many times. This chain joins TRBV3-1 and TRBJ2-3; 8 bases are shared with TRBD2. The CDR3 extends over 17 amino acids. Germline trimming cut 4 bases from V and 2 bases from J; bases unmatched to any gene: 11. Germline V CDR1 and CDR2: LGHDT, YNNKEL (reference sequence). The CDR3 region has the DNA TGTGCCAGCAGCCGACTGGCGCGGGGGGACCCCACAGATACGCAGTATTTT. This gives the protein CASSRLARGDPTDTQYF.

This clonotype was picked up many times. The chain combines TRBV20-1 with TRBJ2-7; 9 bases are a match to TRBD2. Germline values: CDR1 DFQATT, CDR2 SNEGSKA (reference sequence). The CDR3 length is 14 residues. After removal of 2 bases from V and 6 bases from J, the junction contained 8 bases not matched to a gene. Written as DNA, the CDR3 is TGCAGTGCTAGAATGGCGGGAGGGCCGTCCGAGCAGTACTTC. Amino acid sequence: CSARMAGGPSEQYF.

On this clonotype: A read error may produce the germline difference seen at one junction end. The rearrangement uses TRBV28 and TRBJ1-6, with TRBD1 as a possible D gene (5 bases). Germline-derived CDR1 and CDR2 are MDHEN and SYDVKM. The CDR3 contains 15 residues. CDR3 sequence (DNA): TGTGCCAGTGTCCCTGTAGGGGCAGGGCAATCACCCCCCCACTTT. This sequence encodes CASVPVGAGQSPPHF.

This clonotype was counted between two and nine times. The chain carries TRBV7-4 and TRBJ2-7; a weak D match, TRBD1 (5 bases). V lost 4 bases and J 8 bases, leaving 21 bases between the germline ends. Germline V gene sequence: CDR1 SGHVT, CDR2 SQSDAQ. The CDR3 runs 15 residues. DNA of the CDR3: TGTGCCAGCAGCTCAGTAGTCAGGGTAGGTTACAAGCAGTACTTC. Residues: CASSSVVRVGYKQYF. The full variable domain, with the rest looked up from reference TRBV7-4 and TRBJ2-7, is GAGVSQSPRYKVAKRGRDVALRCDSISGHVTLYWYRQTLGQGSEVLTYSQSDAQRDKSGRPSGRFSAERPERSVSTLKIQRTEQGDSAVYLCASSSVVRVGYKQYFGPGTRLTVT.

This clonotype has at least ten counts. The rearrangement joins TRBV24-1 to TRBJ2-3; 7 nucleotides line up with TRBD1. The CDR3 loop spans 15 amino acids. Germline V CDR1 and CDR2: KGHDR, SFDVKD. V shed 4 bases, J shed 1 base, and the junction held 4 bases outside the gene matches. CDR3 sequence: CATSDTDRGTDTQYF. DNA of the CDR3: TGTGCCACCAGTGACACTGACAGGGGCACAGATACGCAGTATTTT.

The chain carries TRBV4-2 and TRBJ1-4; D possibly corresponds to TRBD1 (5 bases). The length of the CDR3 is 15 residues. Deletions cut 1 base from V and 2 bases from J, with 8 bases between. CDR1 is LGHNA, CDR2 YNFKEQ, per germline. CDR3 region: CASSQAPGTNEKLFF. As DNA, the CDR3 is TGTGCCAGCAGCCAAGCCCCAGGGACTAATGAAAAACTGTTTTTT.

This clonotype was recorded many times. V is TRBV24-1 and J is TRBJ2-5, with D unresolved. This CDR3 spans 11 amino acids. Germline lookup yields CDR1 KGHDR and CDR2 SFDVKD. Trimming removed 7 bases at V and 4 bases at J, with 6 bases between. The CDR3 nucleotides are TGTGCCACCAGCGAAACAGAGACCCAGTACTTC. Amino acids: CATSETETQYF.

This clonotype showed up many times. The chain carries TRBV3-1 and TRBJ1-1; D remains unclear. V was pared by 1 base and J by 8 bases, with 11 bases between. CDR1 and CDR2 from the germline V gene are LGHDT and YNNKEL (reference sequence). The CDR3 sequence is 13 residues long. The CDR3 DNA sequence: TGTGCCAGCAGCCAAGCTCACGTGGCAGAAGCTTTCTTT. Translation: CASSQAHVAEAFF.

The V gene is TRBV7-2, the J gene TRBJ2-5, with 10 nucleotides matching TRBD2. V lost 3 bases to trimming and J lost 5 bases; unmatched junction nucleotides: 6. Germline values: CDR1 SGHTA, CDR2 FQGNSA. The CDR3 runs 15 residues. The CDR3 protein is CASSFTSGALETQYF. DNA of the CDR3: TGTGCCAGCAGCTTCACTAGCGGGGCCTTGGAGACCCAGTACTTC.

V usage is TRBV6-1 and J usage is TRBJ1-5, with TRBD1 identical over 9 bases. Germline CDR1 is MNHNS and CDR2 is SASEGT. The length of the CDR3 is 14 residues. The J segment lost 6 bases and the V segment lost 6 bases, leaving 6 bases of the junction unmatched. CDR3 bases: TGTGCCAGCAGGCCTACAGGGGGCATTCAGCCCCAGCATTTT. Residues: CASRPTGGIQPQHF.